What follows are 27 T cell receptor beta chains derived from one specimen sequenced in a study of cytomegalovirus exposure and HLA in healthy donors. This PCR relied on a set of 60 Vbeta primers and 13 Jbeta primers. Data came from immunoSEQ multiplex PCR; TCRdb stores just in-frame clones and leaves some out. The specimen's table records about 110,000 clones. The sequenced material came from PBMCs. The origin of the receptors is a man younger than 30 in good health and CMV-seronegative.

The chain uses TRBV5-4 and TRBJ1-2, with TRBD1 as a possible D gene (5 bases). This CDR3 is built from 14 residues. Between the trimmed V and J ends, which lost 4 bases and 2 bases, there was a span of 12 bases. CDR1 is SGHNT and CDR2 is YYREEE in the germline V gene (reference sequence). Written as DNA, the CDR3 is TGTGCCAGCAGCCCCCGGACACCCAACTATGGCTACACCTTC. Translated: CASSPRTPNYGYTF.

The gene calls are TRBV28 and TRBJ1-1; D is ambiguous. V lost 0 bases and J lost 8, with 10 bases in between. Germline V lookup: CDR1 MDHEN, CDR2 SYDVKM. This CDR3 has 13 residues. The CDR3 nucleotides read TGTGCCAGCAGTTTATGGCCACAGTTAGAAGCTTTCTTT. It is translated as CASSLWPQLEAFF.

V gene TRBV6-6 combines with J gene TRBJ2-7; 10 bases match TRBD1. Germline lookup yields CDR1 MNHNY and CDR2 SVGAGI (reference sequence). V gave up 6 bases and J gave up 4 bases; unmatched junction bases: 6. The length of the CDR3 is 14 residues. The CDR3, as DNA: TGTGCCAGCAGGCAGACAGGGGGCGGGTACGAGCAGTACTTC. Its translation is CASRQTGGGYEQYF.

The rearrangement links TRBV7-9 to TRBJ2-3; 9 bases are a match to TRBD1. V was pared by 4 bases and J by 1 base, with 6 bases of the junction left unmatched. Germline V gene lookup returns CDR1 SEHNR and CDR2 FQNEAQ (reference sequence). The CDR3 consists of 16 residues. CDR3 loop: CASSSYRDRGTDTQYF. As DNA, the CDR3 is TGTGCCAGCAGCTCGTACCGGGACAGGGGCACAGATACGCAGTATTTT.

V gene TRBV5-4 combines with J gene TRBJ2-3; D may be TRBD2 (6 bases). Trimming left V 0 bases short and J 2 bases short, with 7 bases between. From germline, CDR1 is SGHNT and CDR2 YYREEE (reference sequence). CDR3 length: 14 residues. Here the CDR3 DNA reads TGTGCCAGCAGCTTGGGACTAGACACAGATACGCAGTATTTT. Protein: CASSLGLDTDTQYF.

The chain joins TRBV5-6 to TRBJ2-7; TRBD1 agrees at 10 bases. Germline loops: CDR1 SGHDT, CDR2 YYEEEE. The CDR3 contains 16 residues. V dropped 4 bases and J dropped 3; count of bases not matched to a gene: 10. CDR3 DNA: TGTGCCAGCAGCACTGACCGGGACAGGGGTGACTACGAGCAGTACTTC. This translates into CASSTDRDRGDYEQYF.

The chain combines TRBV7-9 with TRBJ1-6; 7 positions agree with TRBD1. In germline, CDR1 is SEHNR, CDR2 FQNEAQ (reference sequence). Losses at the gene ends were 1 base for V and 7 bases for J; bases not matched to a gene: 10. This CDR3 comprises 17 residues. For the CDR3, the DNA is TGTGCCAGCAGCTTAGGGGCCCCGGGACAGAGAAATTCACCCCTCCACTTT. It translates to CASSLGAPGQRNSPLHF.

This chain uses TRBV10-3 with TRBJ2-1, with D possibly being TRBD1 (6 bases). The CDR3 runs 12 residues. The V end lost 8 bases, the J end lost 5 bases, and 10 bases lay between the germline ends. Germline CDR1 and CDR2: ENHRY and SYGVKD. The CDR3 nucleotides are TGTGCCATCGAGGACAGCGACAATGAGCAGTTCTTC. Its protein is CAIEDSDNEQFF.

This chain connects TRBV6-6 to TRBJ1-5; TRBD1 might be the D (5 bases). V lost 6 bases and J lost 7, with 16 bases in between. Per germline, CDR1 MNHNY and CDR2 SVGAGI (reference sequence). The length of the CDR3 is 14 residues. The CDR3 reads CASSAGAGGQPQHF. The CDR3 bases are TGTGCCAGCAGCGCCGGGGCCGGGGGGCAGCCCCAGCATTTT.

J is TRBJ2-1 and V is TRBV28; D perhaps matches TRBD2 (6 bases). Trimming stripped 5 bases from V and 9 bases from J, with 11 bases between. Germline V gene data show CDR1 as MDHEN and CDR2 as SYDVKM. The CDR3 is 12 amino acids. The CDR3 here is CASSPAEGEQFF. Here the CDR3 DNA reads TGTGCCAGCAGTCCGGCGGAGGGTGAGCAGTTCTTC.

The J gene is TRBJ2-7, the V gene TRBV5-1; tentatively, D is TRBD2 (5 bases). The germline V gene has CDR1 SGHRS and CDR2 YFSETQ. CDR3 length: 14 amino acids. Trimming pared 4 bases from V and 4 bases from J, leaving 15 bases between. The CDR3 protein is CASSPDLRPYEQYF. DNA for the CDR3: TGCGCCAGCAGCCCGGACTTAAGGCCGTACGAGCAGTACTTC.

The chain combines TRBV28 with TRBJ2-2, with 10 bases that match TRBD2. J gave up 7 bases and V 5 bases, and 10 bases lay outside the gene matches. The CDR3 spans 16 residues. Germline loops: CDR1 MDHEN, CDR2 SYDVKM. The CDR3 sequence is CASSPSAGGPVGELFF. As DNA, the CDR3 is TGTGCCAGCAGTCCCTCAGCGGGAGGGCCGGTCGGGGAGCTGTTTTTT.

The CDR3, as DNA: TGTGCCGGAACAGAAAATTTCAAAGGCTATGGCTACACCTTC. Protein: CAGTENFKGYGYTF. The chain recombines TRBV6-1 with TRBJ1-2; D call uncertain. Germline V lookup: CDR1 MNHNS, CDR2 SASEGT. The CDR3 runs 14 residues. Trimming took 11 bases from V and 4 from J, leaving 20 bases between them.

The rearrangement uses TRBV6-1 and TRBJ2-3; 10 nucleotides match TRBD2. Germline-derived CDR1 and CDR2 are MNHNS and SASEGT. The ends lost 0 bases at V and 3 bases at J; junction bases unmatched: 6. The CDR3 contains 17 residues. The CDR3 DNA sequence: TGTGCCAGCAGTGAAGCAAGAGCGGGAGGGCTAACAGATACGCAGTATTTT. This sequence encodes CASSEARAGGLTDTQYF.

V and J are TRBV27 and TRBJ2-3; 11 bases line up with TRBD1. The germline gives CDR1 MNHEY, CDR2 SMNVEV (reference sequence). Germline trimming cut 5 bases from V and 6 bases from J; bases unmatched to any gene: 4. The CDR3 runs to 14 residues. CDR3 sequence (DNA): TGTGCCAGCAGTACGGGACAGGGGGTGGATACGCAGTATTTT. Translating it yields CASSTGQGVDTQYF.

The chain uses TRBV28 and TRBJ2-2; TRBD2 aligns across 11 bases. The CDR3 covers 16 residues. Germline CDR1 reads MDHEN; CDR2 reads SYDVKM. V lost 5 bases, J lost 7 bases, and 9 bases stayed unmatched. The chain's CDR3 is CASSPDTSGRFGELFF. The CDR3 DNA sequence: TGTGCCAGCAGTCCCGACACTAGCGGGAGATTCGGGGAGCTGTTTTTT.

This chain joins TRBV9 and TRBJ1-5; a weak D match, TRBD1 (5 bases). The CDR3 has 13 residues. Germline V lookup: CDR1 SGDLS, CDR2 YYNGEE. The germline V and J ends were trimmed by 4 bases and 3 bases, with 8 bases remaining between them. CDR3 sequence reads: CASSSGPNQPQHF. The CDR3 coding sequence is TGTGCCAGCAGCTCAGGGCCCAATCAGCCCCAGCATTTT. The full variable domain, rest sourced from reference TRBV9 and TRBJ1-5, is DSGVTQTPKHLITATGQRVTLRCSPRSGDLSVYWYQQSLDQGLQFLIQYYNGEERAKGNILERFSAQQFPDLHSELNLSSLELGDSALYFCASSSGPNQPQHFGDGTRLSIL.

The chain recombines TRBV7-9 with TRBJ1-1; D gene ambiguous. Germline V lookup: CDR1 SEHNR, CDR2 FQNEAQ (reference sequence). Trimming shortened V by 8 bases and J by 2 bases, and 12 bases separated the two germline ends. This CDR3 comprises 13 residues. The CDR3 reads CASSGGRNTEAFF. Written as DNA, the CDR3 is TGTGCCAGCTCGGGAGGACGTAACACTGAAGCTTTCTTT.

A remark on this clone: One end of the junction does not line up with germline, which may come from a read error. The same CDR3 can be traced to other DNA sequences in this sample. The chain combines TRBV7-2 with TRBJ2-7, with 9 nucleotides matching TRBD1. CDR3 size: 16 residues. The V gene's germline CDR1 is SGHTA and CDR2 FQGNSA. CDR3 sequence (DNA): TGTGCCAGCAGCTCGATAGGGACAGGGACCTCCTACGAACAGTACTTC. Translation: CASSSIGTGTSYEQYF.

V is TRBV19 and J is TRBJ2-7, with 8 bases that match TRBD1. Germline V gives CDR1 LNHDA, CDR2 SQIVND (reference sequence). V was pared by 6 bases and J by 2 bases, with 6 bases of the junction left unmatched. The CDR3 is 14 amino acids. CDR3 loop: CASRPTGGPYEQYF. Here the CDR3 DNA reads TGTGCCAGTAGACCTACAGGGGGTCCCTACGAGCAGTACTTC.

The chain links TRBV5-8 to TRBJ2-2; D call uncertain. CDR1 SGHTS and CDR2 YDEGEE come from the germline V gene. V dropped 0 bases and J dropped 1 base, with 4 bases sitting between them. This CDR3 contains 14 residues. Here the CDR3 reads CASSLDRNTGELFF. The CDR3 coding sequence is TGTGCCAGCAGCTTGGACAGGAACACCGGGGAGCTGTTTTTT.

V gene TRBV6-4 combines with J gene TRBJ2-1; TRBD1 is a possible D gene (5 bases). V lost 1 base, J lost 7 bases, and 8 bases lay in between. This CDR3 spans 13 amino acids. Germline-derived CDR1 and CDR2 are MRHNA and SNTAGT. CDR3 region: CASSDWQGNEQFF. DNA of the CDR3: TGTGCCAGCAGTGACTGGCAGGGAAATGAGCAGTTCTTC.

The rearrangement uses TRBV6-5 and TRBJ1-1; no firm D call. With 2 bases removed from V and 7 bases from J, the gap between germline ends came to 5 bases. Germline V gives CDR1 MNHEY, CDR2 SVGAGI. The CDR3 has 11 amino acids. The CDR3 nucleotides are TGTGCCAGCAGTTACACCGGTGAAGCTTTCTTT. It encodes CASSYTGEAFF.

V usage is TRBV27 and J usage is TRBJ1-5, with D uncertain. The CDR3 is 15 residues long. Germline CDR1 and CDR2: MNHEY and SMNVEV (reference sequence). Trimming cost V 3 bases and J 2 bases, with 11 bases left between them. The CDR3 DNA sequence: TGTGCCAGCAGTTTCTCTAGCTCCCGCAATCAGCCCCAGCATTTT. It yields the protein CASSFSSSRNQPQHF.

The chain couples TRBV5-4 to TRBJ2-5; possible D gene TRBD1, 5 bases. The CDR3 covers 15 residues. The ends were cut back, 1 base at V and 3 bases at J, with 13 bases in the middle. Looked up from germline, CDR1 is SGHNT and CDR2 is YYREEE (reference sequence). The chain's CDR3 is CASSLTGLGEETQYF. In DNA, the CDR3 is TGTGCCAGCAGCTTGACAGGCTTAGGGGAAGAGACCCAGTACTTC.

The chain uses TRBV28 and TRBJ1-1; a weak D match, TRBD1 (6 bases). CDR1 and CDR2 from the germline V gene are MDHEN and SYDVKM. This CDR3 contains 14 residues. V gave up 6 bases and J gave up 1 base, with 12 bases separating them. Here the CDR3 reads CASSPGTRNTEAFF. The CDR3 coding sequence is TGTGCCAGCAGCCCCGGGACACGGAACACTGAAGCTTTCTTT. The entire variable domain, with the rest obtained from reference TRBV28 and TRBJ1-1, is as follows: DVKVTQSSRYLVKRTGEKVFLECVQDMDHENMFWYRQDPGLGLRLIYFSYDVKMKEKGDIPEGYSVSREKKERFSLILESASTNQTSMYLCASSPGTRNTEAFFGQGTRLTVV.

The J gene is TRBJ1-4, the V gene TRBV11-2; 9 bases match TRBD1. Per the germline V gene, CDR1 is SGHAT and CDR2 is FQNNGV. Losses at the gene ends were 5 bases for V and 11 bases for J; bases not matched to a gene: 12. The CDR3 is made up of 15 amino acids. The CDR3, as DNA: TGTGCCAGCAGCCGACGGACAGGGGAGGGAGGCAAACTGTTTTTT. This encodes CASSRRTGEGGKLFF.